This T cell receptor beta chain was observed in a study of identical twins. Study-wide findings and caveats: Cord blood's abundant beta clonotypes had fewer insertions, unlike memory repertoires.

The table lists this clonotype with many counts. As yet, its antigen is unknown. Each CDR3 protein gets one entry after TCRdb re-called the 5' RACE reads with MiXCR. The sample holds about 240,000 distinct CDR3 sequences; approximately 10% are singletons and the top ten take 9% to 10%. There are 17 residues in the CDR3. Losses at the gene ends were 4 bases for V and 5 bases for J; bases not matched to a gene: 16. The V gene's germline CDR1 is SGHRS and CDR2 YFSETQ. The chain has TRBV5-1 and TRBJ2-3; 7 bases align to TRBD1. Sequenced sample: memory T cells sorted from blood. The receptor was isolated from a man in his fifties or sixties in good health. The DNA of the CDR3 is TGCGCCAGCAGCGTGGGGTGGGACAGACCCTGGGGAGATACGCAGTATTTT. Translating gives CASSVGWDRPWGDTQYF.